The subject of this entry is one T cell receptor beta chain. The target antigen is unknown. The sample is drawn from a study of cytomegalovirus exposure and HLA in healthy donors. Turning to the study itself: As released early, the data held some 80 million unique TCRs from HLA-typed donors. Genetic ancestry analysis placed under 90% of the 398 donors that were genotyped in the Caucasian-associated cluster. Study outcomes and limitations: Immune exposure information comprised only CMV serostatus.

From germline, CDR1 is SGHRS and CDR2 YFSETQ. CDR3 length: 16 residues. V lost 0 bases, J lost 0 bases, and 4 bases stayed unmatched. Researchers ran the PCR with 60 Vbeta and 13 Jbeta primers. Profiled with immunoSEQ multiplex PCR; TCRdb holds only in-frame clones, not every one. This listing includes 100,000 to 150,000 clones. This clonotype was sampled from a woman in her forties in good health and CMV-seropositive. Sequences were obtained from PBMCs. The chain has TRBV5-1 and TRBJ2-3; 7 bases align to TRBD2. The CDR3 spells CASSLGLAASTDTQYF. As DNA, the CDR3 is TGCGCCAGCAGCTTGGGGCTAGCGGCTAGCACAGATACGCAGTATTTT.